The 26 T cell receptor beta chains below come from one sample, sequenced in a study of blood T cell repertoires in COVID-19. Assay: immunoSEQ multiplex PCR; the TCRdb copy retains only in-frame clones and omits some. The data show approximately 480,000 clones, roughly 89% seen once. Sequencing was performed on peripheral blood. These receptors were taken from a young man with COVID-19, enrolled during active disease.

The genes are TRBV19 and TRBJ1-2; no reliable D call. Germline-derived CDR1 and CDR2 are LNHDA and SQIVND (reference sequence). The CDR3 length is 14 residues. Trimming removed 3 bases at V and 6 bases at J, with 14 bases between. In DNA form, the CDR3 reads TGTGCCAGTAGTATTAACGGAGGTTTGAATGGCTACACCTTC. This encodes CASSINGGLNGYTF.

The CDR3 sequence: CASSRDRKSWHGYTF. The CDR3 bases are TGTGCCAGCAGCCGGGACAGAAAATCCTGGCATGGCTACACCTTC. The V and J genes are TRBV5-6 and TRBJ1-2; 7 positions agree with TRBD1. Germline CDR1 and CDR2: SGHDT and YYEEEE. Trimming removed 4 bases from V and 6 bases from J; junction bases left unmatched: 12. This CDR3 has 15 residues.

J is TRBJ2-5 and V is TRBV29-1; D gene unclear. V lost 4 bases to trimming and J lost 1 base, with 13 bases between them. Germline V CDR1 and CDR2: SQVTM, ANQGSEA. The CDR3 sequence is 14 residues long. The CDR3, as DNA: TGCAGCGTTGGAGGAACACAACTCCAAGAGACCCAGTACTTC. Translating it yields CSVGGTQLQETQYF.

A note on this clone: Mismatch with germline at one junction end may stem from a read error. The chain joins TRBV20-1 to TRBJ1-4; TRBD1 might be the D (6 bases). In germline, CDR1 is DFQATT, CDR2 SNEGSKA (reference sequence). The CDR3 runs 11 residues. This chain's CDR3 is CSASWGQRRIF. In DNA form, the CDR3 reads TGCAGTGCTAGTTGGGGACAAAGGAGGATTTTT.

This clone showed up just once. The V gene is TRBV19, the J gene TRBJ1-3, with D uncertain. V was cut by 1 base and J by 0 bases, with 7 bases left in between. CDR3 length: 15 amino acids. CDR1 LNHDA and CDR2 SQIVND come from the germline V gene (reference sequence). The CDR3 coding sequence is TGTGCCAGTAGTATAGGCCTGCGCTCTGGAAACACCATATATTTT. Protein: CASSIGLRSGNTIYF.

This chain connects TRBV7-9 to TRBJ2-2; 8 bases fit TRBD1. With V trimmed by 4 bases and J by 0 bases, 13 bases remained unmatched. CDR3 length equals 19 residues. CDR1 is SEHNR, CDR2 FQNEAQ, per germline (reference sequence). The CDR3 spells CASSSTVLGTGSNTGELFF. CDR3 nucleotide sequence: TGTGCCAGCAGCTCGACCGTTCTCGGGACAGGATCGAACACCGGGGAGCTGTTTTTT. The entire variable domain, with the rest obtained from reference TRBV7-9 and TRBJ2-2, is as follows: DTGVSQNPRHKITKRGQNVTFRCDPISEHNRLYWYRQTLGQGPEFLTYFQNEAQLEKSRLLSDRFSAERPKGSFSTLEIQRTEQGDSAMYLCASSSTVLGTGSNTGELFFGEGSRLTVL.

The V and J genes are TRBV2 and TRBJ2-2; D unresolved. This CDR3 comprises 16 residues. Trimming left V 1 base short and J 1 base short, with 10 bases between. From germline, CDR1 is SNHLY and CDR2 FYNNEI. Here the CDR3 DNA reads TGTGCCAGCAGTGAAGTTGGGCTAAAGAACACCGGGGAGCTGTTTTTT. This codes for CASSEVGLKNTGELFF. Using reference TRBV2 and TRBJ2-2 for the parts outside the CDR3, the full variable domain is EPEVTQTPSHQVTQMGQEVILRCVPISNHLYFYWYRQILGQKVEFLVSFYNNEISEKSEIFDDQFSVERPDGSNFTLKIRSTKLEDSAMYFCASSEVGLKNTGELFFGEGSRLTVL.

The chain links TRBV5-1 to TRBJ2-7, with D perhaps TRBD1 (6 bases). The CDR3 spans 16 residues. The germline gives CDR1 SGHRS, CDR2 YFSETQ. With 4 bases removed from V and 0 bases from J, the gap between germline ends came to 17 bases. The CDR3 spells CASSPAGTPISYEQYF. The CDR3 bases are TGCGCCAGCAGCCCCGCCGGGACACCCATCTCCTACGAGCAGTACTTC.

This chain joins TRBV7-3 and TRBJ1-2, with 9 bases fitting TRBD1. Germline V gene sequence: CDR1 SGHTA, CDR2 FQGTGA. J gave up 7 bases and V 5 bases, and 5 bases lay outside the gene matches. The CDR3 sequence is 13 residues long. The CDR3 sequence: CASSAGQGGGYTF. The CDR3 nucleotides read TGTGCCAGCAGCGCGGGACAGGGAGGTGGCTACACCTTC. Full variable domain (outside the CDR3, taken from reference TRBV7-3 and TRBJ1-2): GAGVSQTPSNKVTEKGKYVELRCDPISGHTALYWYRQSLGQGPEFLIYFQGTGAADDSGLPNDRFFAVRPEGSVSTLKIQRTERGDSAVYLCASSAGQGGGYTFGSGTRLTVV.

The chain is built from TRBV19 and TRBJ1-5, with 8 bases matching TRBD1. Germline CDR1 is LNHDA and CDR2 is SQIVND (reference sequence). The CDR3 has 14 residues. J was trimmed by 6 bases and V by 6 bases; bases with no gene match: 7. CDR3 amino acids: CASSADRASQPQHF. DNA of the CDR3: TGTGCCAGTAGCGCGGACAGGGCCAGTCAGCCCCAGCATTTT.

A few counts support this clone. Here the CDR3 reads CASSFFENSNTGELFF. The DNA for the CDR3 is TGTGCCAGCAGCTTTTTTGAGAACTCGAACACCGGGGAGCTGTTTTTT. This chain links TRBV13 with TRBJ2-2; no definite D call. The CDR3 totals 16 residues. V lost 3 bases to trimming and J lost 0 bases, with 11 bases between them. The germline CDR1 and CDR2 sequences are PRHDT and FYEKMQ (reference sequence).

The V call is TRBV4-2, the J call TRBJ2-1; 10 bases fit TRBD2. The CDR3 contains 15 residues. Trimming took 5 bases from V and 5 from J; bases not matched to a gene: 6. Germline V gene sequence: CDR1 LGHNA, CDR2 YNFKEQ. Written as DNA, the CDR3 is TGTGCCAGCAGCTTAAGCGGGAGGGAAGACAATGAGCAGTTCTTC. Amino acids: CASSLSGREDNEQFF.

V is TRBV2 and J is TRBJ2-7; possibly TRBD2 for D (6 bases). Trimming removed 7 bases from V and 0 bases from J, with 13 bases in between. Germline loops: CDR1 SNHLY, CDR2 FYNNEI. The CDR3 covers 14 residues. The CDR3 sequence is CASKEGLSSYEQYF. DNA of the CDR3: TGTGCCAGCAAGGAGGGCCTAAGCTCCTACGAGCAGTACTTC. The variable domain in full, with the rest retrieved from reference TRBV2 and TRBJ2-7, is EPEVTQTPSHQVTQMGQEVILRCVPISNHLYFYWYRQILGQKVEFLVSFYNNEISEKSEIFDDQFSVERPDGSNFTLKIRSTKLEDSAMYFCASKEGLSSYEQYFGPGTRLTVT.

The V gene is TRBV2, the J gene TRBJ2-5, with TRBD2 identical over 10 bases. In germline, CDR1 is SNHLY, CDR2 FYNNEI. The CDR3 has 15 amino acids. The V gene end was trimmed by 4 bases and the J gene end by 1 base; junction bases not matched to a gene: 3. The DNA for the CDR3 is TGTGCCAGCAGTGGGGGGACTAGCGTCCAAGAGACCCAGTACTTC. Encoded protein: CASSGGTSVQETQYF. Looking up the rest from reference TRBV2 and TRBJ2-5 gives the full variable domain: EPEVTQTPSHQVTQMGQEVILRCVPISNHLYFYWYRQILGQKVEFLVSFYNNEISEKSEIFDDQFSVERPDGSNFTLKIRSTKLEDSAMYFCASSGGTSVQETQYFGPGTRLLVL.

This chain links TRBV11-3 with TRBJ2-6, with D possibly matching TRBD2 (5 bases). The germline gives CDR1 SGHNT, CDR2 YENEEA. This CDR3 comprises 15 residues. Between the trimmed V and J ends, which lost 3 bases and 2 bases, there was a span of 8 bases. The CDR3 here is CASSFEGTGANVLTF. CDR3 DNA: TGTGCCAGCAGCTTCGAGGGTACTGGGGCCAACGTCCTGACTTTC. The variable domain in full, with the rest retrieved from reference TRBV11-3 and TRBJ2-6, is EAGVVQSPRYKIIEKKQPVAFWCNPISGHNTLYWYLQNLGQGPELLIRYENEEAVDDSQLPKDRFSAERLKGVDSTLKIQPAELGDSAVYLCASSFEGTGANVLTFGAGSRLTVL.

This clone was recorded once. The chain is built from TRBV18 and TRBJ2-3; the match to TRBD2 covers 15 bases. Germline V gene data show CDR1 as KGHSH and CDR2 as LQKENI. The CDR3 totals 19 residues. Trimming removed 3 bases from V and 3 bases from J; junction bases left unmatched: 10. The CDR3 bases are TGTGCCAGCTCACCGTTTGGACTAGCGGGAGGGCCTATTACAGATACGCAGTATTTT. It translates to CASSPFGLAGGPITDTQYF.

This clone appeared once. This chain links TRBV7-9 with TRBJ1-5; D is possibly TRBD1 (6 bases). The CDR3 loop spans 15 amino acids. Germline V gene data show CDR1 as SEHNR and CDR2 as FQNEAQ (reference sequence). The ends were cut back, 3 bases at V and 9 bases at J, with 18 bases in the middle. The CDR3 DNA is TGTGCCAGCAGCTTGGGGTCAGGGGACCCAGGGCCCCAGCATTTT. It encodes CASSLGSGDPGPQHF.

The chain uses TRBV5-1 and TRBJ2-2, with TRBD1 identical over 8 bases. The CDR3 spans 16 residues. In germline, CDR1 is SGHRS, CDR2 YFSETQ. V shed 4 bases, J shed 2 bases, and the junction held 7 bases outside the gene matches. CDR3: CASSVTGVANTGELFF. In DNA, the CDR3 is TGCGCCAGCAGCGTGACAGGGGTTGCCAACACCGGGGAGCTGTTTTTT.

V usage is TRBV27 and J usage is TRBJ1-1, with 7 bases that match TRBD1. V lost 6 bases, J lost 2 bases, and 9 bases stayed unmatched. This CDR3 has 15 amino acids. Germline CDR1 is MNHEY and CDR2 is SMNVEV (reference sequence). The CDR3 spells CASRQTGTANTEAFF. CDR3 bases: TGTGCCAGCAGACAAACCGGGACAGCTAACACTGAAGCTTTCTTT.

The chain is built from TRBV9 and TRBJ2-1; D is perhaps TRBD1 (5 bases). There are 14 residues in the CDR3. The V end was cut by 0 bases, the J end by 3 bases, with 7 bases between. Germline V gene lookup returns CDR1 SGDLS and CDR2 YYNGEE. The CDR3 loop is CASSVGTNYNEQFF. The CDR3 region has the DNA TGTGCCAGCAGCGTAGGGACAAACTACAATGAGCAGTTCTTC.

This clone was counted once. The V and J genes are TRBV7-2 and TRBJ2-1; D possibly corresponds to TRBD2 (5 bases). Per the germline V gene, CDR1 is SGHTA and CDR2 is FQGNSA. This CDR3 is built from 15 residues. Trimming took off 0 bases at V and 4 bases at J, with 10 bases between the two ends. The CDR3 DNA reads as TGTGCCAGCAGCTTAGCGTTCGGGAATTACAATGAGCAGTTCTTC. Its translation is CASSLAFGNYNEQFF.

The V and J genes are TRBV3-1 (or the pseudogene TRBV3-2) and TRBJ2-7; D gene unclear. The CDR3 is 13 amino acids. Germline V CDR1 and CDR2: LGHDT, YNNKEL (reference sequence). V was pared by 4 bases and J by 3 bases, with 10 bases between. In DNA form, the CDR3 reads TGTGCCAGCAGCCTTACAAACAGCTACGAGCAGTACTTC. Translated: CASSLTNSYEQYF.

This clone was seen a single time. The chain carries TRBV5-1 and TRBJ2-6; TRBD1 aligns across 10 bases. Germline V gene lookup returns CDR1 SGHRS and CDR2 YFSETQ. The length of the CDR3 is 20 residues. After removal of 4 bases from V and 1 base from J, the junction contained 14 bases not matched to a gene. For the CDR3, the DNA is TGCGCCAGCAGCCCTCCGACAGGGGGCCAGTCTTTGTCTGGGGCCAACGTCCTGACTTTC. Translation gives CASSPPTGGQSLSGANVLTF.

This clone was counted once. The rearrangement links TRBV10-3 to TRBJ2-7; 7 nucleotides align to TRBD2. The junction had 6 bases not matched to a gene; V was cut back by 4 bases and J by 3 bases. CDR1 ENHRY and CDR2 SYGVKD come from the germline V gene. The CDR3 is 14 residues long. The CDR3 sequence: CAISARGGRYEQYF. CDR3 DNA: TGTGCCATCAGTGCTAGGGGAGGGCGCTACGAGCAGTACTTC.

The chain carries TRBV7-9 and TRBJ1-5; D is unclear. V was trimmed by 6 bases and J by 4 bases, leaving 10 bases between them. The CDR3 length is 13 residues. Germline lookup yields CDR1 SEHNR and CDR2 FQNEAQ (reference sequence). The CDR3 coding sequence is TGTGCCAGCAGTCCGGGTCAAAATCAGCCCCAGCATTTT. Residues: CASSPGQNQPQHF.

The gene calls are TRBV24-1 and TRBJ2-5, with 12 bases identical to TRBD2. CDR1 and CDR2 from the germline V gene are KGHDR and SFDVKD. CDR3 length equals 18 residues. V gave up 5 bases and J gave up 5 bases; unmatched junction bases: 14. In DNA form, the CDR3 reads TGTGCCACCAGTGCACACCAGACTAGCGGGGGTATGGGGGAGACCCAGTACTTC. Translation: CATSAHQTSGGMGETQYF.